A single sample is the source of the 14 T cell receptor beta chains below, sequenced in a study of control samples from healthy donors and cancer patients. Generated by immunoSEQ multiplex PCR, the TCRdb table keeps only in-frame clones and is missing some. The top ten hold 8.5% to 10% of the sample, which has 75,000 to 95,000 clones, about 88% seen once. Material: PBMCs. These receptors originate from a woman aged 45-65 years with colorectal cancer.

This clone was seen once. The chain uses TRBV9 and TRBJ2-3; D unclear. Trimming took 4 bases from V and 2 from J, leaving 11 bases between them. Looked up from germline, CDR1 is SGDLS and CDR2 is YYNGEE. The CDR3 spans 14 residues. The CDR3 bases are TGTGCCAGCAGCTTTCGACAAGCCACAGATACGCAGTATTTT. The encoded protein is CASSFRQATDTQYF.

This chain connects TRBV5-6 to TRBJ1-1, with TRBD1 matching 8 bases. There are 14 residues in the CDR3. With 0 bases clipped from V and 3 bases from J, the junction kept 1 base outside the gene matches. Germline CDR1 reads SGHDT; CDR2 reads YYEEEE. CDR3 loop: CASSLVDRDTEAFF. In DNA, the CDR3 is TGTGCCAGCAGCTTGGTGGACAGGGACACTGAAGCTTTCTTT.

The chain carries TRBV9 and TRBJ2-2; tentatively, D is TRBD1 or TRBD2 (5 bases each). Trimming cost V 6 bases and J 1 base, with 10 bases left between them. Germline CDR1 reads SGDLS; CDR2 reads YYNGEE. The CDR3 has 14 residues. This chain's CDR3 is CASTGAGNTGELFF. CDR3 DNA: TGTGCCAGCACCGGGGCAGGGAACACCGGGGAGCTGTTTTTT.

The chain recombines TRBV10-3 with TRBJ1-6, with TRBD1 matching over 8 bases. Germline-derived CDR1 and CDR2 are ENHRY and SYGVKD. The ends lost 7 bases at V and 8 bases at J; junction bases unmatched: 10. The CDR3 covers 15 residues. CDR3 loop: CAITSATGDHSPLHF. CDR3 nucleotide sequence: TGTGCCATCACCTCGGCGACAGGGGATCATTCACCCCTCCACTTT.

This chain uses TRBV6-5 with TRBJ2-3; D perhaps matches TRBD2 (6 bases). Germline V lookup: CDR1 MNHEY, CDR2 SVGAGI. V was pared by 8 bases and J by 7 bases, with 10 bases between. There are 11 residues in the CDR3. The CDR3 here is CASRDSYTQYF. Written as DNA, the CDR3 is TGTGCCAGCCGGGACTCTTATACGCAGTATTTT.

Only one count was recorded for this clone. V gene TRBV24-1 combines with J gene TRBJ1-2; 7 bases align to TRBD1. The germline V gene encodes CDR1 KGHDR and CDR2 SFDVKD. This CDR3 is 15 amino acids long. Losses at the gene ends were 6 bases for V and 2 bases for J; bases not matched to a gene: 8. The CDR3 region is CATSNSLQGNYGYTF. The CDR3 DNA sequence: TGTGCCACCAGTAATTCCCTACAGGGGAACTATGGCTACACCTTC.

The V gene is TRBV5-4, the J gene TRBJ1-1; the match to TRBD1 covers 10 bases. The V and J ends lost 4 bases and 5 bases, in that order; junction bases with no gene match: 8. CDR1 SGHNT and CDR2 YYREEE come from the germline V gene (reference sequence). The CDR3 consists of 15 residues. CDR3 sequence (DNA): TGTGCCAGCAGCACTGGTGGACAGGGGGGGACTGAAGCTTTCTTT. Translated: CASSTGGQGGTEAFF.

This clone has more than one count but fewer than ten. The gene calls are TRBV9 and TRBJ2-3; the match to TRBD1 covers 7 bases. CDR3 length equals 15 residues. The germline V gene encodes CDR1 SGDLS and CDR2 YYNGEE. The ends lost 0 bases at V and 3 bases at J; junction bases unmatched: 4. As DNA, the CDR3 is TGTGCCAGCAGCGTAGGAGCAGGGGGAACAGATACGCAGTATTTT. As protein: CASSVGAGGTDTQYF.

V and J are TRBV5-1 and TRBJ2-3; possible D gene TRBD1, 5 bases. CDR1 is SGHRS, CDR2 YFSETQ, per germline. The CDR3 length is 16 residues. V was trimmed by 2 bases and J by 2 bases, leaving 15 bases between them. CDR3 protein: CASSFSGQGHTDTQYF. In DNA form, the CDR3 reads TGCGCCAGCAGCTTTAGTGGGCAGGGTCACACAGATACGCAGTATTTT.

Only one count was recorded for this clone. The chain uses TRBV6-2 or TRBV6-3 and TRBJ1-6; tentative D call: TRBD1 (6 bases). Germline values: CDR1 MNHEY, CDR2 SVGEGT. The germline V and J ends were trimmed by 5 bases and 7 bases, with 9 bases remaining between them. The CDR3 loop spans 13 amino acids. In nucleotides, the CDR3 is TGTGCCAGCAGTGACACAGGGAATTCACCCCTCCACTTT. Translating gives CASSDTGNSPLHF.

The gene calls are TRBV18 and TRBJ1-2; D possibly corresponds to TRBD1 (6 bases). Germline CDR1 reads KGHSH; CDR2 reads LQKENI. CDR3 size: 15 residues. The V and J ends lost 6 bases and 6 bases respectively, with 20 bases between them. The CDR3 spells CASSSGTQAFNGYTF. CDR3 in DNA: TGTGCCAGCTCTTCCGGGACACAAGCTTTCAATGGCTACACCTTC.

The chain links TRBV21-1 to TRBJ1-2; the table's TRBD1 call for D was not verified on the DNA. TRBV21-1 is recorded as a pseudogene. The CDR3 extends over 16 amino acids. CDR3 amino acids: CASSKARDRVEDGYTF. DNA for the CDR3: TGTGCCAGCAGCAAAGCGAGGGACAGGGTTGAGGATGGCTACACCTTC.

The genes are TRBV7-8 and TRBJ2-5; no definite D call. The ends were cut back, 5 bases at V and 3 bases at J, with 4 bases in the middle. Germline V gene data show CDR1 as SGHVS and CDR2 as FQNEAQ. The CDR3 extends over 11 amino acids. This CDR3 is CASSKKETQYF. The DNA for the CDR3 is TGTGCCAGCAGCAAGAAAGAGACCCAGTACTTC.

This chain links TRBV6-2 or TRBV6-3 with TRBJ2-1; 7 bases map to TRBD1. Per the germline V gene, CDR1 is MNHEY and CDR2 is SVGEGT. The CDR3 is made up of 13 amino acids. The ends lost 2 bases at V and 6 bases at J; junction bases unmatched: 1. Here the CDR3 DNA reads TGTGCCAGCAGTTACAGGGGGCCCAATGAGCAGTTCTTC. Amino acid sequence: CASSYRGPNEQFF.